The next 7 T cell receptor beta chains were all read from a single sample in a study of blood T cell repertoires in COVID-19. Clones were read by immunoSEQ multiplex PCR, and TCRdb kept only the in-frame ones, dropping some. The sample shows roughly 56,000 clones, nearly 95% of them seen only once. Specimen: peripheral blood. The receptors here all came from a man in his fifties or sixties with active COVID-19.

This rearrangement joins TRBV11-1 to TRBJ2-3; D is perhaps TRBD2 (5 bases). Trimming removed 0 bases at V and 1 base at J, with 8 bases between. This CDR3 comprises 15 residues. CDR1 SGHAT and CDR2 FQDESV come from the germline V gene (reference sequence). This CDR3 reads CASSLAVGGTDTQYF. The DNA of the CDR3 is TGTGCCAGCAGCTTAGCGGTGGGAGGCACAGATACGCAGTATTTT.

V usage is TRBV19 and J usage is TRBJ1-5; D not certain. Trimming took 3 bases from V and 2 from J, leaving 11 bases between them. The germline V gene encodes CDR1 LNHDA and CDR2 SQIVND (reference sequence). The CDR3 contains 15 residues. The CDR3 region has the DNA TGTGCCAGTAGTATTCTCGGGTTGGGCAATCAGCCCCAGCATTTT. Amino acids: CASSILGLGNQPQHF. The variable domain in full, completed from reference TRBV19 and TRBJ1-5, reads DGGITQSPKYLFRKEGQNVTLSCEQNLNHDAMYWYRQDPGQGLRLIYYSQIVNDFQKGDIAEGYSVSREKKESFPLTVTSAQKNPTAFYLCASSILGLGNQPQHFGDGTRLSIL.

The CDR3 region is CASSLFGGWLLLANEQFF. CDR3 nucleotide sequence: TGTGCCAGCAGCTTGTTCGGTGGCTGGTTACTACTCGCCAATGAGCAGTTCTTC. This chain links TRBV7-8 with TRBJ2-1; no reliable D call. Deletions cut 3 bases from V and 6 bases from J, with 24 bases between. CDR1 SGHVS and CDR2 FQNEAQ come from the germline V gene. This CDR3 comprises 18 residues.

The V call is TRBV3-1 (or the pseudogene TRBV3-2), the J call TRBJ2-1; TRBD2 is a possible D gene (7 bases). The CDR3 contains 12 residues. Germline V gives CDR1 LGHDT, CDR2 YNNKEL (reference sequence). V lost 6 bases, J lost 16 bases, and 19 bases lay in between. In DNA form, the CDR3 reads TGTGCCAGCAGTCAGGAGGGGGGGGGCCTTTTCTTC. This gives the protein CASSQEGGGLFF.

The chain is built from TRBV20-1 and TRBJ2-1, with D perhaps matching TRBD2 (6 bases). V was clipped by 3 bases and J by 1 base, with 10 bases between them. The CDR3 runs to 14 residues. Per the germline V gene, CDR1 is DFQATT and CDR2 is SNEGSKA (reference sequence). The CDR3 is CSASGRGSYNEQFF. CDR3 DNA sequence: TGCAGTGCTAGTGGACGGGGGTCCTACAATGAGCAGTTCTTC.

The chain couples TRBV5-1 to TRBJ1-4, with D possibly being TRBD1 (6 bases). Deletions cut 4 bases from V and 8 bases from J, with 21 bases between. Germline V CDR1 and CDR2: SGHRS, YFSETQ. The CDR3 totals 16 residues. CDR3 sequence (DNA): TGCGCCAGCAGCCAGGCCCCCTTGGGGGCTGGGGAAAAACTGTTTTTT. Translating it yields CASSQAPLGAGEKLFF. Together with reference TRBV5-1 and TRBJ1-4, the CDR3 gives the full variable domain: KAGVTQTPRYLIKTRGQQVTLSCSPISGHRSVSWYQQTPGQGLQFLFEYFSETQRNKGNFPGRFSGRQFSNSRSEMNVSTLELGDSALYLCASSQAPLGAGEKLFFGSGTQLSVL.

This chain joins TRBV2 and TRBJ2-3; 10 nucleotides match TRBD2. CDR3 length: 12 amino acids. CDR1 SNHLY and CDR2 FYNNEI come from the germline V gene. The trim removed 8 bases at V and 5 bases at J, leaving 1 base unmatched. The CDR3 sequence is CASRLAGDTQYF. The CDR3 DNA follows: TGTGCCAGCCGACTAGCGGGAGATACGCAGTATTTT.